The 25 T cell receptor beta chains listed next were all sequenced from one sample in a study of T cells in Graves' hyperthyroidism and ophthalmopathy. Amplification yielded TCR beta CDR3 regions, with RNA transcripts as the source. The HTBI primer set was used in a first-round RT-PCR of the TCR CDR3. TCRdb used MiXCR to reprocess the multiplex PCR reads, holding one entry per CDR3 protein. The sample includes about 350,000 distinct CDR3 sequences, approximately 13% of them seen just once. The sample consisted of blood. The receptors come from a woman aged 25 to 39 with Graves' hyperthyroidism.

This clonotype was found many times. CDR3 coding DNA: TGTGCCAGCAGCCACGGTGCTGGACCCAACTATGGCTACACCTTC. Translating it yields CASSHGAGPNYGYTF. V gene TRBV3-1 combines with J gene TRBJ1-2, with no clear D. This CDR3 has 15 amino acids. V lost 3 bases and J lost 2, with 13 bases in between. The germline CDR1 and CDR2 sequences are LGHDT and YNNKEL (reference sequence).

This clonotype was seen ten or more times. CDR3 coding DNA: TGTGCCAGCAGCGAACGGGACAGATCTAATGAAAAACTGTTTTTT. It yields the protein CASSERDRSNEKLFF. The chain has TRBV6-1 and TRBJ1-4, with 7 bases matching TRBD1. The V gene's germline CDR1 is MNHNS and CDR2 SASEGT. There are 15 residues in the CDR3. Trimming took 6 bases from V and 3 from J; bases not matched to a gene: 7.

Many counts were recorded for this clonotype. V usage is TRBV6-5 and J usage is TRBJ1-4; D is ambiguous. With 0 bases removed from V and 10 bases from J, the gap between germline ends came to 18 bases. CDR3 length: 16 amino acids. Germline CDR1 is MNHEY and CDR2 is SVGAGI. The CDR3 coding sequence is TGTGCCAGCAGTTACTCGGTTTCAGGAGGTTCAGGAAAACTGTTTTTT. Translating it yields CASSYSVSGGSGKLFF.

This clonotype was found many times. This chain connects TRBV29-1 to TRBJ2-3, with 7 positions matching TRBD2. Germline values: CDR1 SQVTM, CDR2 ANQGSEA. This CDR3 has 13 amino acids. The trim removed 5 bases at V and 6 bases at J, leaving 8 bases unmatched. This CDR3 is CSVRGGSRDTQYF. CDR3 sequence (DNA): TGCAGCGTTCGGGGAGGGAGCAGGGATACGCAGTATTTT.

In this sample, this clonotype turned up many times. This rearrangement joins TRBV28 to TRBJ1-5, with D possibly matching TRBD1 (5 bases). The V gene's germline CDR1 is MDHEN and CDR2 SYDVKM. The CDR3 consists of 15 residues. Between the trimmed V and J ends, which lost 6 bases and 5 bases, there was a span of 17 bases. DNA of the CDR3: TGTGCCAGCAGCAAGCTTGGGGGGATCTATCAGCCCCAGCATTTT. As protein: CASSKLGGIYQPQHF.

The chain employs TRBV5-1 and TRBJ1-6; D is possibly TRBD1 (6 bases). The germline CDR1 and CDR2 sequences are SGHRS and YFSETQ. The CDR3 totals 16 residues. Trimming cost V 4 bases and J 3 bases, with 14 bases left between them. CDR3 amino acids: CASSRKDRNYNSPLHF. The CDR3 region has the DNA TGCGCCAGCAGCCGAAAGGACAGAAACTATAATTCACCCCTCCACTTT.

There are many counts of this clonotype. The chain combines TRBV27 with TRBJ2-6; D is unclear. The V end lost 7 bases, the J end lost 3 bases, and 7 bases lay between the germline ends. This CDR3 is built from 13 residues. CDR1 and CDR2 from the germline V gene are MNHEY and SMNVEV (reference sequence). CDR3 region: CASKANGANVLTF. CDR3 coding DNA: TGTGCCAGCAAGGCCAATGGGGCCAACGTCCTGACTTTC.

This clonotype was recorded many times. The CDR3, as DNA: TGTGCCAGCAGTATGAACACTGAAGCTTTCTTT. This translates into CASSMNTEAFF. The J gene is TRBJ1-1, the V gene TRBV2; no firm D call. V gave up 5 bases and J gave up 0 bases, with 1 base separating them. This CDR3 has 11 residues. Germline V lookup: CDR1 SNHLY, CDR2 FYNNEI.

This clonotype has at least ten counts. The V gene is TRBV15, the J gene TRBJ1-5; the match to TRBD1 covers 8 bases. Losses at the gene ends were 3 bases for V and 4 bases for J; bases not matched to a gene: 11. Germline V gene data show CDR1 as LNHNV and CDR2 as YYDKDF (reference sequence). The CDR3 totals 17 residues. The CDR3 DNA reads as TGTGCCACCAGCAGCCTCTCCTGGACAGGGAGAAATCAGCCCCAGCATTTT. Translation: CATSSLSWTGRNQPQHF.

This chain joins TRBV19 and TRBJ2-3; D gene uncertain. CDR1 LNHDA and CDR2 SQIVND come from the germline V gene (reference sequence). This CDR3 region has 13 residues. V lost 4 bases and J 0 bases, leaving 5 bases between the germline ends. The CDR3, as DNA: TGTGCCAGTAGTACTTCGAGCACAGATACGCAGTATTTT. Protein: CASSTSSTDTQYF.

This clonotype has more than one count but fewer than ten. The chain is built from TRBV19 and TRBJ2-1, with D maybe TRBD1 (5 bases). Germline V gene lookup returns CDR1 LNHDA and CDR2 SQIVND (reference sequence). There are 16 residues in the CDR3. Between the trimmed V and J ends, which lost 1 base and 7 bases, there was a span of 17 bases. In nucleotides, the CDR3 is TGTGCCAGTAGTATAGTACAAGGGGTTACTTCGAATGAGCAGTTCTTC. Translated: CASSIVQGVTSNEQFF.

This clonotype was observed once. A clone one base away is much larger, so this may be a read error. The missing conserved phenylalanine or tryptophan at the end of this CDR3 makes a read error likely. The CDR3 spells CASSYTTGRGTGELFC. The CDR3 nucleotides are TGTGCCAGCAGCTACACTACAGGGAGAGGCACCGGGGAGCTGTTTTGT. The chain links TRBV7-3 to TRBJ2-2, with TRBD1 as a possible D gene (6 bases). Germline CDR1 is SGHTA and CDR2 is FQGTGA. The CDR3 runs 16 residues. Trimming cost V 4 bases and J 4 bases, with 16 bases left between them.

A word on this clonotype: A read error may account for a junction end that differs from germline. The CDR3 DNA follows: TGCGCCAGCAGCTTAGCGGGAGATCTCTATGAGCAGTTCTTC. This sequence encodes CASSLAGDLYEQFF. This chain links TRBV5-5 with TRBJ2-1, with 9 positions matching TRBD2. CDR3 length: 14 residues. Germline CDR1 SGHKS, CDR2 YYEKEE (reference sequence).

This clonotype was counted only a few times. The rearrangement joins TRBV29-1 to TRBJ1-4, with D maybe TRBD1 (6 bases). The CDR3 totals 13 residues. The V end lost 4 bases, the J end lost 6 bases, and 12 bases lay between the germline ends. The germline CDR1 and CDR2 sequences are SQVTM and ANQGSEA. The CDR3 DNA reads TGCAGCGTTGGGGGGGGGCGCGATGAAAAACTGTTTTTT. It translates to CSVGGGRDEKLFF.

This clonotype was seen at least ten times. The V gene is TRBV7-8, the J gene TRBJ2-2; D uncertain. The CDR3 sequence is 16 residues long. V lost 1 base and J 5 bases, leaving 14 bases between the germline ends. The germline V gene encodes CDR1 SGHVS and CDR2 FQNEAQ. The chain's CDR3 is CASSLEVSPRTGELFF. The CDR3 DNA reads as TGTGCCAGCAGCTTAGAGGTTAGCCCAAGGACCGGGGAGCTGTTTTTT.

This clonotype was observed a handful of times. The genes are TRBV7-2 and TRBJ2-1, with TRBD2 matching over 9 bases. Germline assignment: CDR1 SGHTA and CDR2 FQGNSA. The CDR3 spans 19 residues. V was pared by 3 bases and J by 8 bases, with 20 bases of the junction left unmatched. The CDR3 reads CASSFRVVRLAVRGYEQFF. For the CDR3, the DNA is TGTGCCAGCAGCTTTCGGGTTGTGAGACTAGCGGTCCGGGGGTATGAGCAGTTCTTC.

This chain joins TRBV6-5 and TRBJ1-1, with D unclear. The CDR3 length is 12 residues. Germline V lookup: CDR1 MNHEY, CDR2 SVGAGI. The V end was cut by 2 bases, the J end by 10 bases, with 11 bases between. The CDR3 here is CASSYEGGRAFF. The CDR3 DNA follows: TGTGCCAGCAGTTACGAGGGCGGGAGAGCTTTCTTT.

The V call is TRBV13, the J call TRBJ2-7; D not resolved. Trimming removed 0 bases from V and 5 bases from J, with 8 bases in between. This CDR3 comprises 13 residues. Germline CDR1 and CDR2: PRHDT and FYEKMQ (reference sequence). The CDR3 DNA reads as TGTGCCAGCAGCTTAGGAACAGTTGACGAGCAGTACTTC. The encoded protein is CASSLGTVDEQYF.

The sample holds many counts of this clonotype. The rearrangement uses TRBV5-1 and TRBJ1-1; TRBD1 might be the D (6 bases). The ends were cut back, 1 base at V and 4 bases at J, with 14 bases in the middle. This CDR3 is 15 amino acids long. From germline, CDR1 is SGHRS and CDR2 YFSETQ. The CDR3 loop is CASSLSPDSRTEAFF. DNA of the CDR3: TGCGCCAGCAGCTTGTCCCCGGACAGTCGCACTGAAGCTTTCTTT.

This clonotype was counted at least ten times. The rearrangement links TRBV28 to TRBJ1-2; TRBD1 matches 7 bases. The germline CDR1 and CDR2 sequences are MDHEN and SYDVKM. There are 17 residues in the CDR3. After removal of 7 bases from V and 2 bases from J, the junction contained 16 bases not matched to a gene. CDR3 amino acids: CASTPRAYRGSNYGYTF. CDR3 DNA sequence: TGTGCCAGCACCCCCCGGGCTTACAGGGGATCGAACTATGGCTACACCTTC.

The chain carries TRBV7-9 and TRBJ2-7; D remains ambiguous. Trimming cost V 5 bases and J 2 bases, with 13 bases left between them. The CDR3 runs to 14 residues. Germline V gene lookup returns CDR1 SEHNR and CDR2 FQNEAQ (reference sequence). CDR3 DNA sequence: TGTGCCAGCAGCCCGAGTGTTGGGGCCTACGAGCAGTACTTC. Protein: CASSPSVGAYEQYF.

The chain links TRBV10-2 to TRBJ2-2; possible D gene TRBD2, 6 bases. The CDR3 is made up of 12 amino acids. Germline-derived CDR1 and CDR2 are WSHSY and SAAADI. Trimming shortened V by 11 bases and J by 1 base, and 8 bases separated the two germline ends. In DNA form, the CDR3 reads TGCGCCGCCGGGAGGAACACCGGGGAGCTGTTTTTT. This sequence encodes CAAGRNTGELFF.

This clonotype was recorded at least ten times. This chain uses TRBV28 with TRBJ2-5, with 7 positions matching TRBD2. V lost 2 bases, J lost 5 bases, and 8 bases stayed unmatched. In germline, CDR1 is MDHEN, CDR2 SYDVKM. The CDR3 is 15 residues long. CDR3 DNA sequence: TGTGCCAGCAGTTTACCCTTGGGGGGGATGGAGACCCAGTACTTC. It codes for CASSLPLGGMETQYF.

This chain joins TRBV18 and TRBJ1-5; D unresolved. V lost 3 bases and J 2 bases, leaving 8 bases between the germline ends. Looked up from germline, CDR1 is KGHSH and CDR2 is LQKENI. The CDR3 is made up of 14 amino acids. The CDR3 DNA sequence: TGTGCCAGCTCACCTTATCAAGGCAATCAGCCCCAGCATTTT. This encodes CASSPYQGNQPQHF. Variable domain in full (rest from reference TRBV18 and TRBJ1-5): NAGVMQNPRHLVRRRGQEARLRCSPMKGHSHVYWYRQLPEEGLKFMVYLQKENIIDESGMPKERFSAEFPKEGPSILRIQQVVRGDSAAYFCASSPYQGNQPQHFGDGTRLSIL.

This clonotype was observed a few times. The chain uses TRBV7-9 and TRBJ1-1; D remains ambiguous. This CDR3 region has 13 residues. CDR1 is SEHNR and CDR2 is FQNEAQ in the germline V gene (reference sequence). V was pared by 3 bases and J by 5 bases, with 10 bases between. The CDR3 DNA reads TGTGCCAGCAGCTTTCGTGTTGGGACTGAAGCTTTCTTT. This gives the protein CASSFRVGTEAFF.